This paragraph covers one T cell receptor beta chain sequence. Its antigen is currently unknown. Trimming removed 5 bases at V and 0 bases at J, with 14 bases between. CDR3 size: 15 residues. The V gene's germline CDR1 is MDHEN and CDR2 SYDVKM. PCR primers comprised 60 Vbeta and 13 Jbeta primers. Measured with immunoSEQ multiplex PCR; TCRdb has only the in-frame clones, and not every one. The data hold 95,000 to 150,000 clones, with approximately 70% observed a single time. This sample stems from a study of cytomegalovirus exposure and HLA in healthy donors. Overall study findings and caveats: About 180 TCR beta chains were listed as cytomegalovirus-associated. A cluster of highly shared sequence variants was likely a sequencing artifact.

This chain uses TRBV28 with TRBJ2-7; maybe TRBD2 (5 bases). The sequenced sample consisted of PBMCs. The origin of this receptor is a man between 60 and 75 years old in good health and CMV-seropositive. The CDR3: CASSPGLTSSYEQYF. The DNA for the CDR3 is TGTGCCAGCAGTCCCGGACTGACGAGCTCCTACGAGCAGTACTTC.